This is a list of T cell receptor beta chains from one sample in a study of T-cell reconstitution after alpha-beta-depleted transplantation in children. TCRdb re-analysed the PCR reads in MiXCR, keeping a single row per CDR3 protein. The sample contains about 640,000 distinct CDR3 sequences, around 16% of which appear only once. The source material was PBMCs from the stem cell graft donor, sampled from the stem cell graft. The receptors originated from a human donor who donated a stem cell graft to a child with acute myeloid leukemia. Both conserved end residues are part of each CDR3. D genes are given only for firm matches. Expanded clones are given a class, and other clones once, few, many or no size at all.

V gene	J gene	clone size	D gene	CDR3 protein	CDR3 DNA
TRBV12-3/TRBV12-4	TRBJ2-1	NA	NA	CASSPDGFYNEQFF	TGTGCCAGCAGTCCGGACGGATTCTACAATGAGCAGTTCTTC
TRBV20-1	TRBJ2-4	NA	NA	CSARPGKGTKNIQYF	TGCAGTGCCAGGCCGGGGAAGGGGACCAAAAACATTCAGTACTTC
TRBV29-1	TRBJ1-6	many	NA	CSVGGGVNSPLHF	TGCAGCGTTGGTGGAGGGGTCAATTCACCCCTCCACTTT
TRBV7-2	TRBJ1-6	NA	TRBD1	CASSLQGAISPLHF	TGTGCCAGCAGCCTCCAGGGGGCGATTTCACCCCTCCACTTT
TRBV7-8	TRBJ2-2	many	NA	CASSVRGELFF	TGTGCCAGCAGCGTACGTGGGGAGCTGTTTTTT
TRBV20-1	TRBJ1-2	many	TRBD1	CSARGQGGKSTTIGYTF	TGCAGTGCTAGAGGTCAGGGGGGCAAAAGTACTACTATCGGCTACACCTTC
TRBV12-3/TRBV12-4	TRBJ2-2	NA	NA	CASSKGGGNTGELFF	TGTGCCAGCAGCAAAGGTGGGGGAAACACCGGGGAGCTGTTTTTT
TRBV11-2	TRBJ1-2	few	TRBD1	CASSPTRTGGSYGYTF	TGTGCCAGCAGCCCGACTCGGACAGGGGGAAGTTATGGCTACACCTTC
TRBV20-1	TRBJ1-4	many	NA	CSARDSRRAHEKLFF	TGCAGTGCTAGAGATAGTCGTAGGGCCCATGAAAAACTGTTTTTT
TRBV7-9	TRBJ1-3	NA	TRBD1	CASSLKGTGPGNTIYF	TGTGCCAGCAGCTTAAAGGGGACAGGGCCTGGAAACACCATATATTTT
TRBV20-1	TRBJ2-1	few	TRBD2	CSASGIVSGVANNEQFF	TGCAGTGCTAGTGGGATCGTGAGCGGGGTCGCCAACAATGAGCAGTTCTTC
TRBV20-1	TRBJ2-3	many	TRBD2	CSASRASGGHTDTQYF	TGCAGTGCTAGTCGTGCTAGCGGGGGGCACACAGATACGCAGTATTTT
TRBV12-3/TRBV12-4	TRBJ2-3	NA	NA	CASSEGVWSTDTQYF	TGTGCCAGCTCTGAGGGGGTATGGAGCACAGATACGCAGTATTTT
TRBV27	TRBJ2-3	many	TRBD2	CASRLLTSGTDTQYF	TGTGCCAGCAGGCTACTGACTAGCGGCACAGATACGCAGTATTTT
TRBV12-3/TRBV12-4	TRBJ2-1	many	TRBD1	CASRDRDRVNEQFF	TGTGCCAGCAGGGACAGGGATAGGGTCAATGAGCAGTTCTTC
TRBV20-1	TRBJ1-5	NA	NA	CSAKLTGRDQPQHF	TGCAGTGCTAAACTCACAGGGCGGGATCAGCCCCAGCATTTT
TRBV7-2	TRBJ2-7	many	TRBD1	CASSLKRGQGTHEQYF	TGTGCCAGCAGCTTAAAACGGGGACAGGGTACCCACGAGCAGTACTTC
TRBV6-2/TRBV6-3	TRBJ1-5	NA	TRBD1	CASSYSINRGPGQPQHF	TGTGCCAGCAGTTACTCGATCAACAGGGGGCCGGGTCAGCCCCAGCATTTT
TRBV7-2	TRBJ2-1	many	TRBD1	CASSLLRTGGTYNEQFF	TGTGCCAGCAGCTTACTCCGGACAGGGGGGACCTACAATGAGCAGTTCTTC
TRBV25-1	TRBJ2-2	few	NA	CASSEYFGQRTNTGELFF	TGTGCCAGCAGTGAATATTTCGGGCAGAGAACGAACACCGGGGAGCTGTTTTTT